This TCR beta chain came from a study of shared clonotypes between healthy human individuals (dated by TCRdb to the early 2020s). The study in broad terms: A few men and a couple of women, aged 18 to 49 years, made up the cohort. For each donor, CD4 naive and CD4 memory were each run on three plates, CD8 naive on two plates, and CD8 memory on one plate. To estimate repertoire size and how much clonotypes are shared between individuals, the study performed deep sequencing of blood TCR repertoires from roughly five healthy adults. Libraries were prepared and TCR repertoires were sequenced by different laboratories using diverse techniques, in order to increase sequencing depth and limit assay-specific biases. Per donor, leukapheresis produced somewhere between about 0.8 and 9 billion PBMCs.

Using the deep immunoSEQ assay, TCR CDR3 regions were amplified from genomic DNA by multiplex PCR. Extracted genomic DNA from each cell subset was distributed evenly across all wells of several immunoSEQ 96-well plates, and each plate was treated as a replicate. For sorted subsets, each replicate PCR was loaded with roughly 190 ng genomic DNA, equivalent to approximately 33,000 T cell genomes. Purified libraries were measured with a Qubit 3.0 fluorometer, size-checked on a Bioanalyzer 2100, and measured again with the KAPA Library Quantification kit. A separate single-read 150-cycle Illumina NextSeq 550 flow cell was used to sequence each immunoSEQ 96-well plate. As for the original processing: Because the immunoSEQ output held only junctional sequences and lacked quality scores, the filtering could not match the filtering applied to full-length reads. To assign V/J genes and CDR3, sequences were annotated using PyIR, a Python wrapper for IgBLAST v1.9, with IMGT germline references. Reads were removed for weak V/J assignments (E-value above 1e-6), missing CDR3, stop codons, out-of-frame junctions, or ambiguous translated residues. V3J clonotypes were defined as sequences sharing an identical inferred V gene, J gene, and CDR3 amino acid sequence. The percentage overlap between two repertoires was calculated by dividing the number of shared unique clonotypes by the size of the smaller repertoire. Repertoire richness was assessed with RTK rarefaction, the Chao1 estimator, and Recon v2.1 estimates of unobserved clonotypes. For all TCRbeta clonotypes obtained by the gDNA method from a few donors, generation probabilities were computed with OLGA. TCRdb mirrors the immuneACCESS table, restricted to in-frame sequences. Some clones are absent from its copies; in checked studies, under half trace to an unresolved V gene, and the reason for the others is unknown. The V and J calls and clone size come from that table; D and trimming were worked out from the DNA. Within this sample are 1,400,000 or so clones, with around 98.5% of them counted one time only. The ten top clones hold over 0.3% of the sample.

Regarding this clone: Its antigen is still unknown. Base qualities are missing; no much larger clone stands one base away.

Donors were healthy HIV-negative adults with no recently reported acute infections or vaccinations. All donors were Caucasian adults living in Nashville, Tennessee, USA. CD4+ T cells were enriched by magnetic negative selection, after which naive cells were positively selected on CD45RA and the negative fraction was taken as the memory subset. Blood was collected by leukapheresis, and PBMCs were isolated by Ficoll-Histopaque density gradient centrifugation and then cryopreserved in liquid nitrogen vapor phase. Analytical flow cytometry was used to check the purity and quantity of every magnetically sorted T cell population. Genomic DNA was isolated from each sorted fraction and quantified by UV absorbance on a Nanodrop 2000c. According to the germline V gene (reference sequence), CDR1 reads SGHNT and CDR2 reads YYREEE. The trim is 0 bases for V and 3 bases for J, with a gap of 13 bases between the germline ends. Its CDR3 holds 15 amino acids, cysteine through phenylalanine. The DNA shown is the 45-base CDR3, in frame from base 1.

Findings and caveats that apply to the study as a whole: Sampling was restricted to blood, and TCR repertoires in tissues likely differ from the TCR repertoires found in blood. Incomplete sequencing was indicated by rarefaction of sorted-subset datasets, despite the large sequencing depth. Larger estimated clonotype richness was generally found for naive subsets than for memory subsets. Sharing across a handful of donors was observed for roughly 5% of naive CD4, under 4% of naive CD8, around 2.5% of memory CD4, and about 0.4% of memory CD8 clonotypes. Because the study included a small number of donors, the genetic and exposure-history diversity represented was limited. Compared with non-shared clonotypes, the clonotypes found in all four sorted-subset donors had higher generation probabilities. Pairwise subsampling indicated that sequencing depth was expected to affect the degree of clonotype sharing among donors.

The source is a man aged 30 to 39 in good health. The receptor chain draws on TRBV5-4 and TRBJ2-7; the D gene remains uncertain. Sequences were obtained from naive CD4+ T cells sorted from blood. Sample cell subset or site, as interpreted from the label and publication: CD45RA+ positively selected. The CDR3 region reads CASSLGALGNYEQYF. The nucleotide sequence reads TGTGCCAGCAGCTTGGGGGCCCTAGGAAACTACGAGCAGTACTTC.